The 3 T cell receptor beta chains reported below all come from one sample, sequenced in a study of post-analysis software for immune sequencing data. Every TCR beta cDNA library bore unique molecular identifiers. Using its own MiXCR run on the PCR reads, TCRdb lists one record per CDR3 protein. The sample lists more than 500,000 distinct CDR3 sequences; 30% to 40% were seen once. Which antigens these TCRs recognize remains unknown. Broader study findings: Compared with controls, patients had more of about 5 TRBV segments, including TRBV5-6, TRBV5-1 and TRBV20-1.

Sequencing was done on a sample of blood. Receptors were obtained from a girl aged 2-17 years with multiple sclerosis.

The V gene is TRBV5-1, the J gene TRBJ1-2, with D uncertain. The CDR3 covers 15 residues. V lost 4 bases, J lost 0 bases, and 13 bases lay in between. Germline CDR1 reads SGHRS; CDR2 reads YFSETQ. The chain's CDR3 is CASSPEGRSNYGYTF. The CDR3 DNA is TGCGCCAGCAGCCCTGAGGGCAGATCTAACTATGGCTACACCTTC.

The rearrangement links TRBV12-3 or TRBV12-4 to TRBJ2-3; D possibly corresponds to TRBD2 (6 bases). The CDR3 has 13 amino acids. V gave up 1 base and J gave up 11 bases, with 13 bases separating them. The CDR3 here is CASSLGGRGVQYF. The DNA for the CDR3 is TGTGCCAGCAGTTTAGGCGGCCGCGGGGTGCAGTATTTT.

The CDR3 sequence: CASSFGIYEQYV. The DNA for the CDR3 is TGTGCCAGCAGTTTCGGTATCTACGAGCAGTACGTC. This chain connects TRBV28 to TRBJ2-7; D is uncertain. Germline loops: CDR1 MDHEN, CDR2 SYDVKM. There are 12 residues in the CDR3. Trimming took off 3 bases at V and 3 bases at J, with 6 bases between the two ends.